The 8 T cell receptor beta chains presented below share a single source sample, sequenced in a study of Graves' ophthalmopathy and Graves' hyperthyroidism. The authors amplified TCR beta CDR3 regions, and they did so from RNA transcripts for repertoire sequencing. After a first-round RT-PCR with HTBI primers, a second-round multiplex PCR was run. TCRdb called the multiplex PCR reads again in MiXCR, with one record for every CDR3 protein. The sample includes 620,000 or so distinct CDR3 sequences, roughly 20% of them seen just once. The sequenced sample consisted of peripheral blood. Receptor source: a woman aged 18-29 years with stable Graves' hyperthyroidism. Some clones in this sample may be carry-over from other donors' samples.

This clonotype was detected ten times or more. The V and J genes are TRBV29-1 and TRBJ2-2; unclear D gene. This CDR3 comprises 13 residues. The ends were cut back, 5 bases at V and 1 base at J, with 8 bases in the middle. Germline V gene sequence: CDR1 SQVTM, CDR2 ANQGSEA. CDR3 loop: CSVTQLNTGELFF. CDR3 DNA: TGCAGCGTTACTCAGCTGAACACCGGGGAGCTGTTTTTT.

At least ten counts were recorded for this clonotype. CDR3: CATSAQDSTRQYF. CDR3 DNA: TGTGCCACCAGTGCCCAGGACTCGACTCGGCAGTACTTC. This sequence joins TRBV24-1 and TRBJ2-7, with D possibly matching TRBD2 (5 bases). V lost 5 bases and J lost 9, with 16 bases in between. Germline lookup yields CDR1 KGHDR and CDR2 SFDVKD. This CDR3 is 13 amino acids long.

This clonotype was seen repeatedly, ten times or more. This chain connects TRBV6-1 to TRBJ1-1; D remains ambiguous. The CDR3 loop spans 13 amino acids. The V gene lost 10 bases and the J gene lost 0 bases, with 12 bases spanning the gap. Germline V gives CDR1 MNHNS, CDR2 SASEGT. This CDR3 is CATAESLNTEAFF. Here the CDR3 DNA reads TGTGCCACCGCGGAAAGTCTGAACACTGAAGCTTTCTTT.

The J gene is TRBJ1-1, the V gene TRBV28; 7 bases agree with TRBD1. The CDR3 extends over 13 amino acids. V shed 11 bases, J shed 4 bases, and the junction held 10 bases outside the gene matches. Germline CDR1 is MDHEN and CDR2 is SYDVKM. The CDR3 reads CAGAGQQGTEAFF. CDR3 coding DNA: TGTGCCGGGGCGGGACAGCAGGGCACTGAAGCTTTCTTT.

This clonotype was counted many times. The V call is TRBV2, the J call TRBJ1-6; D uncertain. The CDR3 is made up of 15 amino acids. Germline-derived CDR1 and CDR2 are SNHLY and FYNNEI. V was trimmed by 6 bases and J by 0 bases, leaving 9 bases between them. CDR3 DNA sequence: TGTGCCAGCAGACTCCGGAGCTCCTATAATTCACCCCTCCACTTT. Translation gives CASRLRSSYNSPLHF.

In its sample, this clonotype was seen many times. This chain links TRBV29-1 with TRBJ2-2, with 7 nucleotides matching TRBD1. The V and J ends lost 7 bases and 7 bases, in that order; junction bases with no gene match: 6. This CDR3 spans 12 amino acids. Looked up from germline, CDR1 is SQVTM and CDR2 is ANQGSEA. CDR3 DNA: TGCAGCGCGCACAGGGGTGGCGGGGAGCTGTTTTTT. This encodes CSAHRGGGELFF.

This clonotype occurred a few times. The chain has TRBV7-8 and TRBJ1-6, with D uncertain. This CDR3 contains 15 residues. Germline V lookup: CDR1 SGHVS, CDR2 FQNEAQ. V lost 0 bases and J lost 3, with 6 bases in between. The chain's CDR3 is CASSLAVSYNSPLHF. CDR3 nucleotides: TGTGCCAGCAGCTTAGCTGTCAGCTATAATTCACCCCTCCACTTT.

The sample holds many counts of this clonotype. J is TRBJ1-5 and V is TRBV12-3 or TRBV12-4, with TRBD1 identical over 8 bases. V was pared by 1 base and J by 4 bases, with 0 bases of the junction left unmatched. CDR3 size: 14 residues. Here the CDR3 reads CASSLGDRNQPQHF. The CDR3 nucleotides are TGTGCCAGCAGTTTAGGGGACAGGAATCAGCCCCAGCATTTT.